The 3 T cell receptor beta chains below were found in one sample sequenced in a study of cytomegalovirus exposure and HLA in healthy donors. 13 Jbeta primers and 60 Vbeta primers were used for the PCR. Some clones are missing from TCRdb's copy, which holds only in-frame ones; the method was immunoSEQ multiplex PCR. Here the sample spans 110,000 to 150,000 clones, nearly 80% being singletons. Specimen: PBMCs. All receptors derive from a male donor in good health and CMV-seronegative.

The chain joins TRBV27 to TRBJ2-5; a possible D gene is TRBD1 (5 bases). V gave up 5 bases and J gave up 1 base, with 8 bases separating them. This CDR3 spans 13 amino acids. Germline values: CDR1 MNHEY, CDR2 SMNVEV (reference sequence). CDR3 DNA: TGTGCCAGCAGTCGACAGAGCCAAGAGACCCAGTACTTC. Translated, it gives CASSRQSQETQYF.

V gene TRBV19 combines with J gene TRBJ2-3; 14 nucleotides agree with TRBD2. The CDR3 is 17 amino acids. Germline loops: CDR1 LNHDA, CDR2 SQIVND (reference sequence). J was trimmed by 7 bases and V by 1 base; bases with no gene match: 7. In nucleotides, the CDR3 is TGTGCCAGTAGTATAGGGGTCGGACTAGCGGGGGGTAATACGCAGTATTTT. It translates to CASSIGVGLAGGNTQYF.

V usage is TRBV28 and J usage is TRBJ2-7; the match to TRBD1 covers 7 bases. The V segment lost 3 bases and the J segment 3 bases; nucleotides outside the gene matches: 5. CDR1 and CDR2 from the germline V gene are MDHEN and SYDVKM. The CDR3 has 14 amino acids. DNA for the CDR3: TGTGCCAGCAGTTTCCAGGACAGGTTCTACGAGCAGTACTTC. This sequence encodes CASSFQDRFYEQYF.